A single sample gave rise to the 31 T cell receptor beta chains below, sequenced in a study of glioma-infiltrating T cells. Using RNA template, CDR3s of TCR alpha and beta were amplified with iRepertoire arm-PCR. TCRdb re-called the multiplex PCR reads through MiXCR, storing one row per CDR3 protein. This sample has approximately 93,000 distinct CDR3 sequences, with roughly 39% found just once. Material: glioma tissue, nonneoplastic brain tissue, or PBMCs (not recorded which). These receptors all stem from a human donor with low-grade glioma or glioblastoma, undergoing nonglioma brain surgery, or in good health (not recorded which).

This clonotype was seen many times. The V call is TRBV28, the J call TRBJ2-4, with D hard to call. Germline loops: CDR1 MDHEN, CDR2 SYDVKM. V gave up 6 bases and J gave up 0 bases, with 9 bases separating them. CDR3 size: 14 residues. In DNA, the CDR3 is TGTGCCAGCAGCGGTAACATAGCCAAAAACATTCAGTACTTC. Encoded protein: CASSGNIAKNIQYF. Full variable domain (remainder filled in from reference TRBV28 and TRBJ2-4): DVKVTQSSRYLVKRTGEKVFLECVQDMDHENMFWYRQDPGLGLRLIYFSYDVKMKEKGDIPEGYSVSREKKERFSLILESASTNQTSMYLCASSGNIAKNIQYFGAGTRLSVL.

In its sample, this clonotype was seen a few times. The chain employs TRBV28 and TRBJ2-1, with D perhaps TRBD2 (6 bases). V was pared by 10 bases and J by 11 bases, with 27 bases between. Germline loops: CDR1 MDHEN, CDR2 SYDVKM. CDR3 length: 15 residues. The CDR3 region is CATTRAAGRSNKQFF. The CDR3 DNA sequence: TGTGCCACCACTAGGGCGGCAGGGAGGTCAAATAAGCAGTTCTTC.

This clonotype was seen repeatedly, ten times or more. The chain is built from TRBV3-1 and TRBJ2-5; tentatively, D is TRBD1 (6 bases). Trimming removed 3 bases at V and 4 bases at J, with 12 bases between. This CDR3 has 14 amino acids. The germline CDR1 and CDR2 sequences are LGHDT and YNNKEL (reference sequence). CDR3 in amino acids: CASSQVFRGETQYF. Written as DNA, the CDR3 is TGTGCCAGCAGCCAGGTTTTCAGGGGAGAGACCCAGTACTTC.

This clonotype was recorded at least ten times. V and J are TRBV6-2 or TRBV6-3 and TRBJ2-6; D remains unclear. This CDR3 region has 18 residues. Trimming pared 2 bases from V and 0 bases from J, leaving 14 bases between. Germline loops: CDR1 MNHEY, CDR2 SVGEGT. The CDR3 nucleotides are TGTGCCAGCAGTTACCAGGTCTGGGCGGTCTCTGGGGCCAACGTCCTGACTTTC. It is translated as CASSYQVWAVSGANVLTF.

This clonotype appeared many times. The chain links TRBV5-1 to TRBJ1-1, with D unresolved. Germline CDR1 and CDR2: SGHRS and YFSETQ. This CDR3 is 15 amino acids long. Trimming cost V 3 bases and J 1 base, with 13 bases left between them. The CDR3 coding sequence is TGCGCCAGCAGCTCTGAGGGCTGGGGGAACACTGAAGCTTTCTTT. It encodes CASSSEGWGNTEAFF.

The chain carries TRBV9 and TRBJ2-7, with TRBD1 identical over 12 bases. Germline CDR1 SGDLS, CDR2 YYNGEE. The CDR3 extends over 15 amino acids. After removal of 3 bases from V and 7 bases from J, the junction contained 8 bases not matched to a gene. In nucleotides, the CDR3 is TGTGCCAGCAGCGCGACCGGGACAGGGGGCCGAGAGCAGTACTTC. It specifies CASSATGTGGREQYF.

The table lists this clonotype with many counts. The chain's CDR3 is CASSPLAGSNNEQFF. CDR3 sequence (DNA): TGTGCCAGCAGCCCACTAGCGGGGAGCAACAATGAGCAGTTCTTC. The chain links TRBV4-2 to TRBJ2-1, with TRBD2 matching over 10 bases. The CDR3 length is 15 residues. V was clipped by 4 bases and J by 5 bases; unmatched bases: 5. CDR1 and CDR2 (germline): LGHNA, YNFKEQ.

On this clonotype: This may come from a read error, since a much larger clone is one base off. The chain couples TRBV7-9 to TRBJ2-1, with D possibly TRBD1 on 6 matching bases. This CDR3 is 16 amino acids long. Germline CDR1 SEHNR, CDR2 FQNEAQ (reference sequence). V lost 8 bases to trimming and J lost 0 bases, with 17 bases between them. Here the CDR3 DNA reads TGTGCCAGCGGCCCTCCGGGACAAAGCTCCTACAATGAGCAGTTCTTC. Amino acids: CASGPPGQSSYNEQFF.

This clonotype was picked up a small number of times. This chain connects TRBV29-1 to TRBJ2-2, with D maybe TRBD2 (6 bases). The V end was cut by 5 bases, the J end by 1 base, with 14 bases between. CDR3 length equals 15 residues. Looked up from germline, CDR1 is SQVTM and CDR2 is ANQGSEA. Written as DNA, the CDR3 is TGCAGCGTTAGTCCAAGCGGGTGGAACACCGGGGAGCTGTTTTTT. Amino acid sequence: CSVSPSGWNTGELFF.

This clonotype was observed at least ten times. The chain uses TRBV20-1 and TRBJ2-1; TRBD2 matches 11 bases. V lost 6 bases, J lost 5 bases, and 9 bases stayed unmatched. CDR1 and CDR2 from the germline V gene are DFQATT and SNEGSKA (reference sequence). This CDR3 is 15 amino acids long. The CDR3 loop reads CSAPSGTSGNNEQFF. The CDR3 coding sequence is TGCAGTGCCCCATCGGGGACTAGCGGTAACAATGAGCAGTTCTTC.

The J gene is TRBJ2-1, the V gene TRBV6-2 or TRBV6-3; 11 positions agree with TRBD2. V dropped 4 bases and J dropped 9; count of bases not matched to a gene: 8. The germline V gene encodes CDR1 MNHEY and CDR2 SVGEGT. This CDR3 comprises 15 residues. In nucleotides, the CDR3 is TGTGCCAGCAGTTTCGCTAGCGGGGGGTCTCTTGAGCAGTTCTTC. Protein product: CASSFASGGSLEQFF.

The table lists this clonotype with many counts. The V and J genes are TRBV5-4 and TRBJ2-3; D not resolved. V lost 0 bases, J lost 0 bases, and 5 bases lay in between. The CDR3 sequence is 14 residues long. CDR1 SGHNT and CDR2 YYREEE come from the germline V gene (reference sequence). CDR3 region: CASSLEISTDTQYF. The CDR3 DNA reads as TGTGCCAGCAGCTTGGAAATCAGCACAGATACGCAGTATTTT. The full variable domain, in which reference TRBV5-4 and TRBJ2-3 provide the parts outside the CDR3, is ETGVTQSPTHLIKTRGQQVTLRCSSQSGHNTVSWYQQALGQGPQFIFQYYREEENGRGNFPPRFSGLQFPNYSSELNVNALELDDSALYLCASSLEISTDTQYFGPGTRLTVL.

This clonotype has only a few counts. A read error may explain this, as a much larger clone is one base away. The chain couples TRBV7-2 to TRBJ1-1; 7 bases line up with TRBD1. Germline V CDR1 and CDR2: SGHTA, FQGNSA. After removal of 9 bases from V and 1 base from J, the junction contained 23 bases not matched to a gene. This CDR3 has 19 amino acids. CDR3 in amino acids: CASSPLSGGGDVPNTEAFF. In nucleotides, the CDR3 is TGTGCCAGTAGCCCCCTTTCGGGAGGGGGCGATGTTCCGAACACTGAAGCTTTCTTT.

The chain has TRBV6-6 and TRBJ1-3, with D possibly TRBD1 on 5 matching bases. Germline CDR1 is MNHNY and CDR2 is SVGAGI (reference sequence). Trimming left V 10 bases short and J 1 base short, with 11 bases between. The CDR3 covers 13 residues. The CDR3 coding sequence is TGTGCCATCACTGGGACTTCTGGAAACACCATATATTTT. Encoded protein: CAITGTSGNTIYF.

In its sample, this clonotype was seen many times. V gene TRBV29-1 combines with J gene TRBJ2-7; D perhaps matches TRBD1 (6 bases). This CDR3 spans 13 amino acids. Germline V gene lookup returns CDR1 SQVTM and CDR2 ANQGSEA. The V end lost 6 bases, the J end lost 3 bases, and 15 bases lay between the germline ends. CDR3: CSVQRDTLYEQYF. DNA of the CDR3: TGCAGCGTCCAACGGGACACACTCTACGAGCAGTACTTC.

At least ten counts were recorded for this clonotype. This chain joins TRBV6-2 or TRBV6-3 and TRBJ2-7; 8 bases match TRBD2. V lost 2 bases to trimming and J lost 5 bases; unmatched junction nucleotides: 5. Germline V CDR1 and CDR2: MNHEY, SVGEGT. This CDR3 comprises 14 residues. The CDR3, as DNA: TGTGCCAGCAGTTACGCTGCGGGAGGCCACGAGCAGTACTTC. Its protein is CASSYAAGGHEQYF.

As concerns this clonotype: The germline gene is not matched at one end of the junction; a read error may be the cause. The DNA of the CDR3 is TGTGCCAGCAGTTCAATCCGGTACTACGTCTACGAGCATTACTTC. Its protein is CASSSIRYYVYEHYF. The V gene is TRBV28, the J gene TRBJ2-7; D is unresolved. Germline V gene data show CDR1 as MDHEN and CDR2 as SYDVKM. The CDR3 has 15 amino acids. Combining the CDR3 with reference TRBV28 and TRBJ2-7 gives the whole variable domain DVKVTQSSRYLVKRTGEKVFLECVQDMDHENMFWYRQDPGLGLRLIYFSYDVKMKEKGDIPEGYSVSREKKERFSLILESASTNQTSMYLCASSSIRYYVYEHYFGPGTRLTVT.

This clonotype has at least ten counts. The chain is built from TRBV7-2 and TRBJ2-1; D is possibly TRBD2 (6 bases). The CDR3 is made up of 14 amino acids. V gave up 1 base and J gave up 4 bases, with 8 bases separating them. CDR1 SGHTA and CDR2 FQGNSA come from the germline V gene. The CDR3 protein is CASSLEGGYNEQFF. The CDR3 DNA sequence: TGTGCCAGCAGCTTAGAGGGAGGATACAATGAGCAGTTCTTC.

About this clonotype itself: At one boundary the junction diverges from the germline segment, which might be a read error. This sequence joins TRBV5-1 and TRBJ2-1; tentatively, D is TRBD2 (5 bases). Germline CDR1 and CDR2: SGHRS and YFSETQ. This CDR3 is 13 amino acids long. This CDR3 reads CVSSSLARGEQFF. DNA for the CDR3: TGCGTCAGCAGCTCCCTCGCCCGGGGTGAGCAGTTCTTC.

This clonotype was picked up many times. The gene calls are TRBV12-3 or TRBV12-4 and TRBJ2-4; D is unclear. CDR3 length: 12 amino acids. V was clipped by 5 bases and J by 6 bases, with 8 bases between them. CDR3 nucleotide sequence: TGTGCCAGCAGTCCTAAAGGAAACATTCAGTACTTC. This sequence encodes CASSPKGNIQYF.

This sequence joins TRBV6-1 and TRBJ1-5; D is unresolved. This CDR3 spans 15 amino acids. The ends were cut back, 4 bases at V and 6 bases at J, with 16 bases in the middle. In germline, CDR1 is MNHNS, CDR2 SASEGT. CDR3 residues: CASSGVDIASQPQHF. DNA for the CDR3: TGTGCCAGCAGTGGAGTGGATATAGCAAGTCAGCCCCAGCATTTT.

This clonotype was counted many times. The CDR3 DNA reads TGTGCCAGCAGTGATGCGCGAGGGACAAATTCTGAAGCTTTCTTT. Amino acid sequence: CASSDARGTNSEAFF. The J gene is TRBJ1-1, the V gene TRBV2, with D perhaps matching TRBD1 (6 bases). Germline CDR1 reads SNHLY; CDR2 reads FYNNEI. The V end lost 3 bases, the J end lost 6 bases, and 17 bases lay between the germline ends. The CDR3 has 15 amino acids.

Concerning this clonotype itself: A read error is possible here, since a much larger clone lies one base away. The chain employs TRBV16 and TRBJ2-7; D is unresolved. V shed 0 bases and J shed 6 bases, with 9 bases lying between them. The germline CDR1 and CDR2 sequences are KGHSY and FQNENV. The CDR3 spans 13 residues. In DNA, the CDR3 is TGTGCCAGCAGCCAATCTAAAAATTCCGAGCAGTACTTC. Its translation is CASSQSKNSEQYF.

This chain connects TRBV3-1 to TRBJ2-1, with D unresolved. With 3 bases removed from V and 8 bases from J, the gap between germline ends came to 8 bases. The CDR3 sequence is 12 residues long. Germline assignment: CDR1 LGHDT and CDR2 YNNKEL (reference sequence). The CDR3 DNA is TGTGCCAGCAGCCACCGCGGCTATGAGCAGTTCTTC. The encoded protein is CASSHRGYEQFF.

This clonotype was found many times. The genes are TRBV5-4 and TRBJ2-7, with D unresolved. V lost 3 bases and J lost 1, with 8 bases in between. Germline-derived CDR1 and CDR2 are SGHNT and YYREEE (reference sequence). The CDR3 contains 13 residues. The CDR3 DNA reads TGTGCCAGCAGCTGGAAGGGTTCCTACGAGCAGTACTTC. It yields the protein CASSWKGSYEQYF.

This clonotype was counted ten times or more. The rearrangement joins TRBV4-2 to TRBJ2-7, with D hard to call. Trimming stripped 1 base from V and 2 bases from J, with 9 bases between. This CDR3 is 14 amino acids long. Per germline, CDR1 LGHNA and CDR2 YNFKEQ. The CDR3 reads CASSQGQVAYEQYF. CDR3 DNA sequence: TGTGCCAGCAGCCAAGGTCAGGTTGCCTACGAGCAGTACTTC.

The V gene is TRBV6-2 or TRBV6-3, the J gene TRBJ2-7; a possible D gene is TRBD2 (5 bases). The CDR3 is 15 amino acids. Trimming cost V 3 bases and J 5 bases, with 17 bases left between them. CDR1 is MNHEY, CDR2 SVGEGT, per germline. The CDR3 is CASSYASGALNEQYF. As DNA, the CDR3 is TGTGCCAGCAGTTATGCCAGCGGCGCTCTCAACGAGCAGTACTTC.

This clonotype has ten or more counts. This chain uses TRBV5-4 with TRBJ2-7; the match to TRBD2 covers 12 bases. This CDR3 has 13 residues. J lost 5 bases, V lost 9 bases, and 6 bases had no gene match. The germline V gene encodes CDR1 SGHNT and CDR2 YYREEE (reference sequence). CDR3 sequence: CATWTSGNNEQYF. CDR3 in DNA: TGTGCCACATGGACTAGCGGGAACAACGAGCAGTACTTC. The full variable domain, rest sourced from reference TRBV5-4 and TRBJ2-7, is ETGVTQSPTHLIKTRGQQVTLRCSSQSGHNTVSWYQQALGQGPQFIFQYYREEENGRGNFPPRFSGLQFPNYSSELNVNALELDDSALYLCATWTSGNNEQYFGPGTRLTVT.

Ten or more counts support this clonotype. The chain's CDR3 is CASSQGEYTEAFF. The CDR3 DNA sequence: TGTGCCAGCAGCCAAGGAGAGTACACTGAAGCTTTCTTT. The chain carries TRBV3-1 and TRBJ1-1; D unresolved. The CDR3 is made up of 13 amino acids. Germline V gene data show CDR1 as LGHDT and CDR2 as YNNKEL (reference sequence). Trimming pared 1 base from V and 3 bases from J, leaving 6 bases between.

The sample holds many counts of this clonotype. The chain carries TRBV12-3 or TRBV12-4 and TRBJ1-5; 11 positions match TRBD1. V was pared by 5 bases and J by 6 bases, with 3 bases of the junction left unmatched. The CDR3 sequence is 14 residues long. For the CDR3, the DNA is TGTGCCAGCAGTACCGGGACAGGGGGTCAGCCCCAGCATTTT. Translating it yields CASSTGTGGQPQHF.

This clonotype was detected many times. This chain links TRBV28 with TRBJ2-5; D unresolved. The length of the CDR3 is 15 residues. The germline V and J ends were trimmed by 8 bases and 2 bases, with 18 bases remaining between them. CDR1 is MDHEN, CDR2 SYDVKM, per germline. The CDR3 region is CASCYKRLGQETQYF. The CDR3 nucleotides are TGTGCCAGCTGCTACAAACGCCTCGGGCAAGAGACCCAGTACTTC.